This T cell receptor (beta chain) was recorded in a study of T-cell memory formation after mild COVID-19. The overall study: Each donor largely had its own TCR clusters.

5'RACE primed from the constant segment yielded TCR alpha and TCR beta cDNA libraries bearing sample barcodes and UMIs. TCRdb re-analysed the 5' RACE reads in MiXCR, keeping a single row per CDR3 protein. The sample consists of 400,000 to 450,000 distinct CDR3 sequences, under 20% of them appearing once. CDR1 and CDR2 (germline): MNHEY, SVGAGI. CDR3 length: 16 amino acids. V was clipped by 5 bases and J by 3 bases; unmatched bases: 12. This receptor was identified in a man younger than 30 who had mild COVID-19 (a few samples of this study predate the infection). Cell type and time point are not known. The sequenced sample was PBMCs or a T cell subset sorted from them (not recorded which). This chain links TRBV6-5 with TRBJ2-5; 7 bases line up with TRBD2. Written as DNA, the CDR3 is TGTGCCAGCAGTCCCGCCGCCGGCCGGGGGGAAGAGACCCAGTACTTC. This gives the protein CASSPAAGRGEETQYF.